The 23 T cell receptor beta chains listed next were all sequenced from one sample in a study of blood T cell repertoires in COVID-19. Profiling relied on immunoSEQ multiplex PCR, and the TCRdb table lists in-frame clones only, not all of them. The top ten hold under 4% of the sample, which has a few hundred thousand clones, about 85% seen once. The specimen was peripheral blood. These receptors all stem from a woman in her late teens or twenties with acute or convalescent COVID-19.

The chain uses TRBV11-2 and TRBJ2-7; 11 nucleotides line up with TRBD2. This CDR3 is 17 amino acids long. The V gene's germline CDR1 is SGHAT and CDR2 FQNNGV. The ends lost 4 bases at V and 0 bases at J; junction bases unmatched: 8. The CDR3 reads CASSSRTSGLYSYEQYF. The CDR3 DNA is TGTGCCAGCAGCTCCCGGACTAGCGGGTTGTACTCCTACGAGCAGTACTTC.

In its sample, this clone was seen once. The chain links TRBV14 to TRBJ2-7, with no clear D. Per the germline V gene, CDR1 is SGHDN and CDR2 is FVKESK. V lost 1 base and J 6 bases, leaving 7 bases between the germline ends. The CDR3 has 12 amino acids. CDR3 coding DNA: TGTGCCAGCAGCCAAGGCTCCGGCGAGCAGTACTTC. Translated: CASSQGSGEQYF.

The rearrangement links TRBV19 to TRBJ2-2, with 8 bases identical to TRBD2. J gave up 7 bases and V 8 bases, and 6 bases lay outside the gene matches. In germline, CDR1 is LNHDA, CDR2 SQIVND (reference sequence). The CDR3 is 13 amino acids. The CDR3: CASGLAAGGELFF. The CDR3 bases are TGTGCCAGTGGACTAGCCGCTGGCGGGGAGCTGTTTTTT.

V and J are TRBV21-1 and TRBJ1-1; TRBD1, the table's D call, was not compared with the DNA. TRBV21-1 counts as a pseudogene. CDR3 length: 12 amino acids. The CDR3 loop is CASTGEVPEAFF. The CDR3 DNA sequence: TGTGCCAGCACAGGTGAAGTACCTGAAGCTTTCTTT.

The V gene is TRBV9, the J gene TRBJ2-7; 10 nucleotides match TRBD1. CDR3 length: 15 amino acids. Trimming took 2 bases from V and 5 from J; bases not matched to a gene: 7. In germline, CDR1 is SGDLS, CDR2 YYNGEE. CDR3 in amino acids: CASSVGDRGRDEQYF. CDR3 in DNA: TGTGCCAGCAGCGTGGGGGACAGGGGTAGGGACGAGCAGTACTTC.

The V gene is TRBV6-6, the J gene TRBJ2-5; 15 bases line up with TRBD2. The CDR3 length is 16 residues. Per germline, CDR1 MNHNY and CDR2 SVGAGI (reference sequence). Losses at the gene ends were 7 bases for V and 3 bases for J; bases not matched to a gene: 6. The CDR3 nucleotides are TGTGCCAGCACCATAGGACTAGCGGGGGGGAAAGAGACCCAGTACTTC. Translating gives CASTIGLAGGKETQYF.

The chain employs TRBV2 and TRBJ2-1; 8 bases line up with TRBD2. The ends lost 5 bases at V and 4 bases at J; junction bases unmatched: 7. Germline-derived CDR1 and CDR2 are SNHLY and FYNNEI. This CDR3 is 15 amino acids long. The CDR3 DNA is TGTGCCAGCAGTCTTAGCGGGATCGGGTACAATGAGCAGTTCTTC. Amino acids: CASSLSGIGYNEQFF.

Turning to this clone: Other DNA sequences in this sample translate to the same CDR3. V usage is TRBV30 and J usage is TRBJ1-6; D remains ambiguous. This CDR3 has 13 amino acids. Looked up from germline, CDR1 is GTSNPN and CDR2 is SVGIG (reference sequence). Trimming took off 5 bases at V and 11 bases at J, with 16 bases between the two ends. CDR3 loop: CAWVGLLWTPLHF. The CDR3 DNA sequence: TGTGCCTGGGTTGGACTACTTTGGACACCCCTCCACTTT. Looking up the rest from reference TRBV30 and TRBJ1-6 gives the full variable domain: SQTIHQWPATLVQPVGSPLSLECTVEGTSNPNLYWYRQAAGRGLQLLFYSVGIGQISSEVPQNLSASRPQDRQFILSSKKLLLSDSGFYLCAWVGLLWTPLHFGNGTRLTVT.

The chain joins TRBV5-4 to TRBJ2-7; 9 bases match TRBD1. This CDR3 is 14 amino acids long. The ends lost 4 bases at V and 0 bases at J; junction bases unmatched: 2. Germline V gene lookup returns CDR1 SGHNT and CDR2 YYREEE (reference sequence). The CDR3 DNA is TGTGCCAGCAGCCCGGGACAGGGCTCCTACGAGCAGTACTTC. It yields the protein CASSPGQGSYEQYF.

This clone occurred a few times. The genes are TRBV7-9 and TRBJ1-5, with TRBD1 matching 7 bases. The CDR3 is 15 amino acids. After removal of 1 base from V and 1 base from J, the junction contained 1 base not matched to a gene. Germline V gene sequence: CDR1 SEHNR, CDR2 FQNEAQ (reference sequence). The CDR3 DNA follows: TGTGCCAGCAGCTTAGGAGGGGGCAGCAATCAGCCCCAGCATTTT. Its protein product is CASSLGGGSNQPQHF.

The V and J genes are TRBV20-1 and TRBJ1-1, with unresolved D. Germline V gene lookup returns CDR1 DFQATT and CDR2 SNEGSKA (reference sequence). The germline V and J ends were trimmed by 5 bases and 10 bases, with 14 bases remaining between them. The CDR3 is made up of 11 amino acids. CDR3 sequence reads: CSAFIQKTAFF. The CDR3 DNA reads TGCAGTGCTTTTATCCAGAAAACAGCTTTCTTT.

V and J are TRBV19 and TRBJ2-7, with 8 bases identical to TRBD1. The length of the CDR3 is 15 residues. CDR1 is LNHDA, CDR2 SQIVND, per germline (reference sequence). J gave up 7 bases and V 6 bases, and 14 bases lay outside the gene matches. CDR3 loop: CASSPTRTGRREQYF. DNA for the CDR3: TGTGCCAGTAGCCCTACCCGGACAGGGAGGAGGGAGCAGTACTTC.

The chain combines TRBV2 with TRBJ2-5, with D tentatively TRBD2 (5 bases). The germline gives CDR1 SNHLY, CDR2 FYNNEI. The CDR3 has 13 amino acids. Trimming pared 5 bases from V and 2 bases from J, leaving 9 bases between. The CDR3 DNA reads as TGTGCCAGCAGTTACGGGGAGCAAGAGACCCAGTACTTC. Encoded protein: CASSYGEQETQYF.

The chain joins TRBV2 to TRBJ1-4, with D possibly matching TRBD1 (5 bases). V was cut by 5 bases and J by 8 bases, with 18 bases left in between. The germline gives CDR1 SNHLY, CDR2 FYNNEI. This CDR3 is built from 15 residues. CDR3 amino acids: CASSITPGGEEKLFF. CDR3 sequence (DNA): TGTGCCAGCAGTATCACCCCTGGGGGGGAGGAAAAACTGTTTTTT.

The rearrangement uses TRBV11-2 and TRBJ1-4; 10 bases are a match to TRBD1. Losses at the gene ends were 4 bases for V and 6 bases for J; bases not matched to a gene: 2. Germline CDR1 and CDR2: SGHAT and FQNNGV. This CDR3 has 14 amino acids. The CDR3 DNA follows: TGTGCCAGCAGCTCAGGGACAGGGGATGAAAAACTGTTTTTT. It codes for CASSSGTGDEKLFF.

The rearrangement uses TRBV9 and TRBJ2-1; 8 positions agree with TRBD1. CDR1 SGDLS and CDR2 YYNGEE come from the germline V gene. Trimming at V came to 4 bases and at J to 5 bases, leaving 14 bases not matched to a gene. This CDR3 spans 17 amino acids. The CDR3 region is CASSPSPGTGRNNEQFF. The CDR3 DNA reads as TGTGCCAGCAGCCCCTCCCCAGGGACAGGCCGCAACAATGAGCAGTTCTTC.

The rearrangement uses TRBV28 and TRBJ1-6; D uncertain. The CDR3 extends over 16 amino acids. Trimming removed 2 bases at V and 5 bases at J, with 13 bases between. CDR1 MDHEN and CDR2 SYDVKM come from the germline V gene. The CDR3 protein is CASSLRSRLNNSPLHF. The CDR3 nucleotides are TGTGCCAGCAGTTTAAGGAGTCGCTTGAATAATTCACCCCTCCACTTT.

V is TRBV19 and J is TRBJ1-5, with D unresolved. The CDR3 runs 17 residues. Trimming pared 3 bases from V and 0 bases from J, leaving 15 bases between. Germline lookup yields CDR1 LNHDA and CDR2 SQIVND (reference sequence). The CDR3 region is CASSINLSADSNQPQHF. CDR3 bases: TGTGCCAGTAGTATCAATCTTTCCGCGGATAGCAATCAGCCCCAGCATTTT.

This rearrangement joins TRBV7-8 to TRBJ2-1, with 10 nucleotides matching TRBD1. The length of the CDR3 is 16 residues. Germline V lookup: CDR1 SGHVS, CDR2 FQNEAQ. J gave up 10 bases and V 5 bases, and 14 bases lay outside the gene matches. CDR3 nucleotide sequence: TGTGCCAGCAGCCCAACGGGACAGGGGATAACTAACGAGCAGTTCTTC. Encoded protein: CASSPTGQGITNEQFF.

The rearrangement uses TRBV19 and TRBJ1-2; TRBD1 matches 8 bases. Germline assignment: CDR1 LNHDA and CDR2 SQIVND (reference sequence). V dropped 1 base and J dropped 3; count of bases not matched to a gene: 7. This CDR3 contains 16 residues. CDR3 region: CASSIVGQGAYYGYTF. The CDR3 region has the DNA TGTGCCAGTAGTATAGTAGGCCAGGGGGCCTACTATGGCTACACCTTC.

DNA for the CDR3: TGTGCCAGCAGTTTATCAGGGGCAGAGACCCAGTACTTC. This gives the protein CASSLSGAETQYF. This sequence joins TRBV27 and TRBJ2-5; possible D gene TRBD1, 5 bases. V lost 0 bases to trimming and J lost 4 bases, with 6 bases between them. The CDR3 extends over 13 amino acids. Germline V gene data show CDR1 as MNHEY and CDR2 as SMNVEV (reference sequence).

V and J are TRBV4-2 and TRBJ1-2; D gene ambiguous. Trimming removed 4 bases at V and 3 bases at J, with 9 bases between. This CDR3 has 13 amino acids. Germline assignment: CDR1 LGHNA and CDR2 YNFKEQ. For the CDR3, the DNA is TGTGCCAGCAGCCCCGTGGGCGACTATGGCTACACCTTC. It translates to CASSPVGDYGYTF.

This rearrangement joins TRBV6-5 to TRBJ1-2; TRBD1 matches 12 bases. Per germline, CDR1 MNHEY and CDR2 SVGAGI. The length of the CDR3 is 15 residues. V lost 6 bases and J lost 8; bases outside the gene matches: 10. DNA for the CDR3: TGTGCCAGCAGGGGACAGGGGGCTCCGGGTGGAGGCTACACCTTC. Translated, it gives CASRGQGAPGGGYTF.